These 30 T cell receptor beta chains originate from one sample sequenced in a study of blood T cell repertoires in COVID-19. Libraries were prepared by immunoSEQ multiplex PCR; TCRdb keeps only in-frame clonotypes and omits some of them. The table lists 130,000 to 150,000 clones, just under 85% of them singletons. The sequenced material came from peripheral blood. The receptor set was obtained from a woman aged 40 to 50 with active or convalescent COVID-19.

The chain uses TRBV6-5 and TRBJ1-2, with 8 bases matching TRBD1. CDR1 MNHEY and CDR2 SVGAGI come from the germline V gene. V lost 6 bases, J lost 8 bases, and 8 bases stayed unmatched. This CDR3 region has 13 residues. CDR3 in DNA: TGTGCCAGCAGCTTCACCGGGACAGGAGGCTACACCTTC. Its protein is CASSFTGTGGYTF.

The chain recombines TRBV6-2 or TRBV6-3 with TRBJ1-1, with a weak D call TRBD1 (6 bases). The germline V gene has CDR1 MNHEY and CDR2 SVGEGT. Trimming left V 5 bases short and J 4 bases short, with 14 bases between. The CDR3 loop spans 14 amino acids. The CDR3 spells CASSATGFSTEAFF. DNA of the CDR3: TGTGCCAGCAGTGCCACAGGGTTTTCCACTGAAGCTTTCTTT.

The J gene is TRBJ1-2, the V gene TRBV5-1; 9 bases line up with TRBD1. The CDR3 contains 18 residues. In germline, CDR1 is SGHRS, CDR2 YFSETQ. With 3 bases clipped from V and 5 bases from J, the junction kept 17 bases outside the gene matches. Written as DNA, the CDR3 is TGCGCCAGCAGCTCGAACGCGATTACGGGACAGGGAAGATATGGCTACACCTTC. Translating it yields CASSSNAITGQGRYGYTF.

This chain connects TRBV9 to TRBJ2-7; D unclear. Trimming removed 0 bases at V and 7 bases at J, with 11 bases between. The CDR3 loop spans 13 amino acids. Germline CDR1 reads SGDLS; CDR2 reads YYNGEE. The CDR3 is CASSVAPGVEQYF. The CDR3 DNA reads TGTGCCAGCAGCGTAGCCCCAGGTGTGGAGCAGTACTTC.

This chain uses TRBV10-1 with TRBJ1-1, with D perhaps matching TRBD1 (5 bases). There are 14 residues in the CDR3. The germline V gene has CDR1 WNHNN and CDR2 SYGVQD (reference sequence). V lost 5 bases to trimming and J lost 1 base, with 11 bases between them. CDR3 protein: CASSSGTGNTEAFF. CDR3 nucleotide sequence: TGCGCCAGCAGTTCAGGCACAGGGAACACTGAAGCTTTCTTT.

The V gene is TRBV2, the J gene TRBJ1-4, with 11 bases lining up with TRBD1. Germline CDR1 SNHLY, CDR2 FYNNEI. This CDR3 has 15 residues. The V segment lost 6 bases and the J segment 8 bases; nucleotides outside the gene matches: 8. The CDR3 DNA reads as TGTGCCAGCAGGTTTTTCGGGACAGGGGGGGAAAAACTGTTTTTT. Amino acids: CASRFFGTGGEKLFF.

CDR3 sequence (DNA): TGTGCCACCAGTGATGAACTCGGTCCCAGCGGGACAGATACGCAGTATTTT. Its protein product is CATSDELGPSGTDTQYF. The chain employs TRBV24-1 and TRBJ2-3; weak D call: TRBD2 (6 bases). V lost 3 bases to trimming and J lost 3 bases, with 18 bases between them. Germline values: CDR1 KGHDR, CDR2 SFDVKD. This CDR3 region has 17 residues.

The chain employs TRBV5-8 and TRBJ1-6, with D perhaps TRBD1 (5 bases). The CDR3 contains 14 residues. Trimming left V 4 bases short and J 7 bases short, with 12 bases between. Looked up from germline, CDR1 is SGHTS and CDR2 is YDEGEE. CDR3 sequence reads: CASSQGRHNSPLHF. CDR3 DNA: TGTGCCAGCAGCCAGGGAAGGCACAATTCACCCCTCCACTTT.

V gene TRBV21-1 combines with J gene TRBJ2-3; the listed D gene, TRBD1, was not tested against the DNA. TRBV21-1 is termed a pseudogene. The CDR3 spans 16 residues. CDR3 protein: CASSKDGTGVADTQYF. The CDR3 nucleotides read TGTGCCAGCAGCAAAGACGGGACAGGGGTAGCAGATACGCAGTATTTT.

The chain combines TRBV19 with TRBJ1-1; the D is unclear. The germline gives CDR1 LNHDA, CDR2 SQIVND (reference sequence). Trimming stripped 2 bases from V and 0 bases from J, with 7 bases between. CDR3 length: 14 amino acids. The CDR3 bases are TGTGCCAGTAGTATAAGAGCGCTGAACACTGAAGCTTTCTTT. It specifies CASSIRALNTEAFF. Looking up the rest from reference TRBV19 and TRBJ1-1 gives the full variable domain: DGGITQSPKYLFRKEGQNVTLSCEQNLNHDAMYWYRQDPGQGLRLIYYSQIVNDFQKGDIAEGYSVSREKKESFPLTVTSAQKNPTAFYLCASSIRALNTEAFFGQGTRLTVV.

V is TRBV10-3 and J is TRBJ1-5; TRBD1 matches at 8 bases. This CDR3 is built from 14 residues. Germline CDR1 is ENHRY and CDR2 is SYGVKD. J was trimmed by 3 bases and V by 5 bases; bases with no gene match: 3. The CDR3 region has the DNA TGTGCCATCAGTCTGACAGGGGACAATCAGCCCCAGCATTTT. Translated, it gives CAISLTGDNQPQHF.

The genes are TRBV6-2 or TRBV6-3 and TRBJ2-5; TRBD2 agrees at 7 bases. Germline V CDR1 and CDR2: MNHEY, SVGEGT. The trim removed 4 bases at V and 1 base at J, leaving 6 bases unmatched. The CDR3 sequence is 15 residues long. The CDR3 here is CASSWTSRSQETQYF. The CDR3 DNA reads TGTGCCAGCAGTTGGACTAGTAGGTCCCAAGAGACCCAGTACTTC.

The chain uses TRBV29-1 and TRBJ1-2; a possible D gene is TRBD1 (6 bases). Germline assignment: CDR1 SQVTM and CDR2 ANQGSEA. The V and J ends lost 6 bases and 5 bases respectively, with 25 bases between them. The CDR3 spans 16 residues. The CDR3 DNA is TGCAGCGTGGGTAGAGGGACATTCGGATCTTATTATGGCTACACCTTC. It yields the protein CSVGRGTFGSYYGYTF.

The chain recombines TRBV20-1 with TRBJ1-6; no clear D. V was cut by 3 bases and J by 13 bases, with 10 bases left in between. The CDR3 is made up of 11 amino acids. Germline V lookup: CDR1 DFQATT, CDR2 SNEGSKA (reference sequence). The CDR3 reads CSARHGLPLHF. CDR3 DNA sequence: TGCAGTGCTAGGCACGGGTTGCCCCTCCACTTT.

In nucleotides, the CDR3 is TGTGCCAGCTCACCACCGTCAGCGACTGAAAAACTGTTTTTT. This encodes CASSPPSATEKLFF. J is TRBJ1-4 and V is TRBV18; D not resolved. Germline-derived CDR1 and CDR2 are KGHSH and LQKENI. Between the trimmed V and J ends, which lost 0 bases and 7 bases, there was a span of 9 bases. The CDR3 spans 14 residues.

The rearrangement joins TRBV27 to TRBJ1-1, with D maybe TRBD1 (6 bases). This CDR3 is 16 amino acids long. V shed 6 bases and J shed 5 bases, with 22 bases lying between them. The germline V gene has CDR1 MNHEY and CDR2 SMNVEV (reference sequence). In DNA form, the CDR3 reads TGTGCCAGCAGACTGGGGGCGGACGGACGAGGGACTGAAGCTTTCTTT. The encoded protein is CASRLGADGRGTEAFF.

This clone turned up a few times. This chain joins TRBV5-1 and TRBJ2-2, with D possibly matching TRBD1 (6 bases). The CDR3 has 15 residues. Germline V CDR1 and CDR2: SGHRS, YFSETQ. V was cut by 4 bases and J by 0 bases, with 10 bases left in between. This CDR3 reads CASSGQFANTGELFF. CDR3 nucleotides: TGCGCCAGCAGCGGACAGTTCGCGAACACCGGGGAGCTGTTTTTT.

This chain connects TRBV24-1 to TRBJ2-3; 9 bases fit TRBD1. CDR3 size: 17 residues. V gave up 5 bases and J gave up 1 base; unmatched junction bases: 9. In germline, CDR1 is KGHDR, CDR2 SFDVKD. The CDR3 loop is CATSGPDRGVRTDTQYF. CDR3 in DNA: TGTGCCACCAGTGGGCCTGACAGGGGGGTGCGCACAGATACGCAGTATTTT.

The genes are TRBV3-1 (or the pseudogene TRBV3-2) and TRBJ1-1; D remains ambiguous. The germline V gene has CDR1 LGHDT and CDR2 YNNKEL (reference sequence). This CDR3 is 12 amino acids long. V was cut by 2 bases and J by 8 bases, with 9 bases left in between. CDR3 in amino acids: CASSQSRGEAFF. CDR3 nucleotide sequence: TGTGCCAGCAGCCAAAGTCGGGGAGAAGCTTTCTTT.

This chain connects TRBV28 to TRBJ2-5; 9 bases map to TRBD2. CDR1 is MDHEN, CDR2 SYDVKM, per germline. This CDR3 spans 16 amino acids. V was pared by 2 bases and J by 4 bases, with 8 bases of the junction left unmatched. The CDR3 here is CASSLIRRGGRETQYF. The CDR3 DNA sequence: TGTGCCAGCAGTTTAATACGGCGGGGGGGCCGAGAGACCCAGTACTTC.

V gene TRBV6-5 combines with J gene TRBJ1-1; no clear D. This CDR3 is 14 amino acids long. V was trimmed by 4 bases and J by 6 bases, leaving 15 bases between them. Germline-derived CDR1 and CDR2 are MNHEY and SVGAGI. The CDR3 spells CASSSAGSISEAFF. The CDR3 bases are TGTGCCAGCAGTTCCGCGGGATCGATCTCTGAAGCTTTCTTT.

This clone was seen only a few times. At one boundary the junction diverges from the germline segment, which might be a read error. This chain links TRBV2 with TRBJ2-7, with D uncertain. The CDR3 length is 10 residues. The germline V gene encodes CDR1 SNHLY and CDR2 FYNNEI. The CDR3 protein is CASSVLRLNF. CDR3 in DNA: TGTGCCAGCAGTGTACTGCGCTTGAACTTC.

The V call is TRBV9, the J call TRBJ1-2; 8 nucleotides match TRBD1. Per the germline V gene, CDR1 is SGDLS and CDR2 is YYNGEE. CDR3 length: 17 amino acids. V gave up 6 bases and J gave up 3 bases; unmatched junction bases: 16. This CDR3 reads CASTSGQGPDPHYGYTF. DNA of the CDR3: TGTGCCAGCACCTCAGGACAGGGCCCCGACCCCCACTATGGCTACACCTTC.

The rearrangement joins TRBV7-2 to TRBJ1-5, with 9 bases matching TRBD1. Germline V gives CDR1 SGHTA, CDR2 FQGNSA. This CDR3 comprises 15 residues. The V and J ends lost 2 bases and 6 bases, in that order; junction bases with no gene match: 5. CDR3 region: CASSLWGQGSQPQHF. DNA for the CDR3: TGTGCCAGCAGCTTATGGGGACAGGGCTCTCAGCCCCAGCATTTT.

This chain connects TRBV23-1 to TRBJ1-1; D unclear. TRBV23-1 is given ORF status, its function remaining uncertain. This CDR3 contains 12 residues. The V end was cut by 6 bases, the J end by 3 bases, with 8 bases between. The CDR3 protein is CASRVRDTEAFF. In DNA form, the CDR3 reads TGCGCCAGCAGGGTCCGGGACACTGAAGCTTTCTTT.

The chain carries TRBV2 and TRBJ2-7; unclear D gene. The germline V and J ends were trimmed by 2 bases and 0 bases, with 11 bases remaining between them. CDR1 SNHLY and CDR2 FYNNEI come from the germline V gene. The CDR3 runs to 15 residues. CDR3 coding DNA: TGTGCCAGCAGTGAACGGAACAGCCGCTCCTACGAGCAGTACTTC. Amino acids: CASSERNSRSYEQYF.

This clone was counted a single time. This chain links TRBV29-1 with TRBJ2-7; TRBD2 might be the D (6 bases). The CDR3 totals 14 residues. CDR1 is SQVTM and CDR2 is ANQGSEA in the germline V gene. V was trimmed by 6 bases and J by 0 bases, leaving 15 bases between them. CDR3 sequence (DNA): TGCAGCGTCGTCCGGGACGGGAGCTCCTACGAGCAGTACTTC. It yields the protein CSVVRDGSSYEQYF.

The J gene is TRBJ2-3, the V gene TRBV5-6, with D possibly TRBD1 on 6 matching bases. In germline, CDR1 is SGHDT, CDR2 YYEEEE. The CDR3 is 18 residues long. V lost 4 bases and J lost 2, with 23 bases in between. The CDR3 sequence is CASSPLGGGTGPTDTQYF. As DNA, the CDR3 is TGTGCCAGCAGCCCCCTCGGTGGCGGCACAGGGCCCACAGATACGCAGTATTTT.

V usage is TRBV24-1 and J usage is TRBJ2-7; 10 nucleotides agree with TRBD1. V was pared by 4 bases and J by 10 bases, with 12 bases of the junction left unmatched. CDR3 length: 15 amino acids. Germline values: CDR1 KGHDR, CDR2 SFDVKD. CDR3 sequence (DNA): TGTGCCACCAGTGACGCCGGGACAGGGGCGTACGCACAGTACTTC. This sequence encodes CATSDAGTGAYAQYF.

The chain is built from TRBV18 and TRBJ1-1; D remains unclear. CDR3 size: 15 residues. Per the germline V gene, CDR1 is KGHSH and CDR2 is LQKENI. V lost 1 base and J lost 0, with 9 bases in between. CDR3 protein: CASSPQVGMNTEAFF. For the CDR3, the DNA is TGTGCCAGCTCACCACAGGTGGGCATGAACACTGAAGCTTTCTTT.